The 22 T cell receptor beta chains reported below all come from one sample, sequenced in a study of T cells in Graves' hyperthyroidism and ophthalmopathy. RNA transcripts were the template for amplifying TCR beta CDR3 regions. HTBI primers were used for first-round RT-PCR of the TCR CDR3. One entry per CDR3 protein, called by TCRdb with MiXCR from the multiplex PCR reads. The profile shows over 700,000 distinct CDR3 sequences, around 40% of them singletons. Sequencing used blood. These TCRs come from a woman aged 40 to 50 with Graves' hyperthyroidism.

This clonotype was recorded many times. CDR3 amino acids: CASSHTSGNTIYF. For the CDR3, the DNA is TGTGCCAGCAGCCATACGAGTGGAAACACCATATATTTT. This chain connects TRBV14 to TRBJ1-3; D not resolved. This CDR3 contains 13 residues. Trimming stripped 3 bases from V and 3 bases from J, with 6 bases between. Per germline, CDR1 SGHDN and CDR2 FVKESK. Based on the CDR3 plus reference TRBV14 and TRBJ1-3, the full variable domain is EAGVTQFPSHSVIEKGQTVTLRCDPISGHDNLYWYRRVMGKEIKFLLHFVKESKQDESGMPNNRFLAERTGGTYSTLKVQPAELEDSGVYFCASSHTSGNTIYFGEGSWLTVV.

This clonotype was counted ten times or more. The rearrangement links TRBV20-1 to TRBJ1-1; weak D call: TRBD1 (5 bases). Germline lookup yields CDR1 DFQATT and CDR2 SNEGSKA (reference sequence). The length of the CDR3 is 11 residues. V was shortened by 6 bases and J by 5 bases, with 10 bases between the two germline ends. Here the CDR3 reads CSAGGETEAFF. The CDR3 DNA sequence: TGCAGTGCGGGAGGGGAGACTGAAGCTTTCTTT.

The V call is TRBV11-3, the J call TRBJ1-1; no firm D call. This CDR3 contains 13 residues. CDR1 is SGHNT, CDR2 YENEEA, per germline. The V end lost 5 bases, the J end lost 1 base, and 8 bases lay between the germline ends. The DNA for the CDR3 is TGTGCCAGCAGCGGCGTCACGAACACTGAAGCTTTCTTT. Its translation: CASSGVTNTEAFF. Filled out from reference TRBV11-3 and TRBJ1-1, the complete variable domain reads EAGVVQSPRYKIIEKKQPVAFWCNPISGHNTLYWYLQNLGQGPELLIRYENEEAVDDSQLPKDRFSAERLKGVDSTLKIQPAELGDSAVYLCASSGVTNTEAFFGQGTRLTVV.

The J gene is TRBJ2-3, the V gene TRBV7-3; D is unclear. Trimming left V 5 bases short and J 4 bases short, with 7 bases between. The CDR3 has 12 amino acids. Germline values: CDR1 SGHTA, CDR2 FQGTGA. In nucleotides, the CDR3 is TGTGCCAGCAGCCCCGGCCCAGATACGCAGTATTTT. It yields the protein CASSPGPDTQYF.

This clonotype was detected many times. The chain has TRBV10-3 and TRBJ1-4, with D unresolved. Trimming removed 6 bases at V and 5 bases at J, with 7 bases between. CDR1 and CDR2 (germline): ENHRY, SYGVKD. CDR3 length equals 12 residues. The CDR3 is CAIRGLNEKLFF. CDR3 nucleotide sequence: TGTGCCATCAGGGGATTAAATGAAAAACTGTTTTTT.

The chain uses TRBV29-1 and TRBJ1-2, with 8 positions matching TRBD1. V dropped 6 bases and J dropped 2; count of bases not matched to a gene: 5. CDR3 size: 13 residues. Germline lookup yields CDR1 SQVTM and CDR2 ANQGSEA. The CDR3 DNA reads TGCAGCGTGAGGACAGGGCCCAACTATGGCTACACCTTC. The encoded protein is CSVRTGPNYGYTF.

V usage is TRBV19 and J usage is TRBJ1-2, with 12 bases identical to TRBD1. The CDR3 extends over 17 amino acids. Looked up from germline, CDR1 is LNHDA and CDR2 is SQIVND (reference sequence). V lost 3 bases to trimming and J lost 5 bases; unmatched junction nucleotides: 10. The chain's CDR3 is CASSIGTGGFSEYGYTF. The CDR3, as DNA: TGTGCCAGTAGTATTGGGACAGGGGGCTTTTCGGAATATGGCTACACCTTC. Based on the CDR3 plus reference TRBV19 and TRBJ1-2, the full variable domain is DGGITQSPKYLFRKEGQNVTLSCEQNLNHDAMYWYRQDPGQGLRLIYYSQIVNDFQKGDIAEGYSVSREKKESFPLTVTSAQKNPTAFYLCASSIGTGGFSEYGYTFGSGTRLTVV.

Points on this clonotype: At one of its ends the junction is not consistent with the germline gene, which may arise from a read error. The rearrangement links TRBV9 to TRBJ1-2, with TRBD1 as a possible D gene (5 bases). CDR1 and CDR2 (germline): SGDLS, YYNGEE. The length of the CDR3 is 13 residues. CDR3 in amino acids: CASSVGAGYGYIF. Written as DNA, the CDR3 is TGTGCCAGCAGCGTCGGGGCCGGGTACGGCTACATCTTC.

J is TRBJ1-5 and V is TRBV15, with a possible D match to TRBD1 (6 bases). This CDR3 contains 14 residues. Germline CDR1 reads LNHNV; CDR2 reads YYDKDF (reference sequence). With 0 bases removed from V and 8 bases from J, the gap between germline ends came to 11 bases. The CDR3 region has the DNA TGTGCCACCAGCAGAGATGGACAGCTCGAGCCCCAGCATTTT. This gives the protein CATSRDGQLEPQHF.

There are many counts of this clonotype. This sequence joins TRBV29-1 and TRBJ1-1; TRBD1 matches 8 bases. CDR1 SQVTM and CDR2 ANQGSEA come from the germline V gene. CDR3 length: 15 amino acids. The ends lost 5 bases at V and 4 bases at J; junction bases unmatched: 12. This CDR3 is CSVTLGDGQGTEAFF. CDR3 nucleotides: TGCAGCGTTACCCTAGGGGACGGACAGGGCACTGAAGCTTTCTTT. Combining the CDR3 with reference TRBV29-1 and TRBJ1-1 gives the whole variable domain SAVISQKPSRDICQRGTSLTIQCQVDSQVTMMFWYRQQPGQSLTLIATANQGSEATYESGFVIDKFPISRPNLTFSTLTVSNMSPEDSSIYLCSVTLGDGQGTEAFFGQGTRLTVV.

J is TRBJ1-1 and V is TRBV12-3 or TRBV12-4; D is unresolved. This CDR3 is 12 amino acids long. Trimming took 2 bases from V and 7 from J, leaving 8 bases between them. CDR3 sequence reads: CASSLSGFEAFF. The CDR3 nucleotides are TGTGCCAGCAGTTTAAGCGGCTTTGAAGCTTTCTTT.

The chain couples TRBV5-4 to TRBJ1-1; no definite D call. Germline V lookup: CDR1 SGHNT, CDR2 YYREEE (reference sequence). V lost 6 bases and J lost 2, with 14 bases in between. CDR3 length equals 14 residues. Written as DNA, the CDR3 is TGTGCCAGCACCTCCCTAGCTGGCAACACTGAAGCTTTCTTT. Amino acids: CASTSLAGNTEAFF.

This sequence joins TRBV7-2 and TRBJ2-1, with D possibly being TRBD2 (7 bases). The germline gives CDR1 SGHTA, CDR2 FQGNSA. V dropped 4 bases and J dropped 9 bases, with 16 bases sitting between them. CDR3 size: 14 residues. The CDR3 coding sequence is TGTGCCAGCAGCTCCGGGGGAGGGGGAGTTGAGCAGTTCTTC. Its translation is CASSSGGGGVEQFF. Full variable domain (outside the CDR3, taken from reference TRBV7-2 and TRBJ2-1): GAGVSQSPSNKVTEKGKDVELRCDPISGHTALYWYRQSLGQGLEFLIYFQGNSAPDKSGLPSDRFSAERTGGSVSTLTIQRTQQEDSAVYLCASSSGGGGVEQFFGPGTRLTVL.

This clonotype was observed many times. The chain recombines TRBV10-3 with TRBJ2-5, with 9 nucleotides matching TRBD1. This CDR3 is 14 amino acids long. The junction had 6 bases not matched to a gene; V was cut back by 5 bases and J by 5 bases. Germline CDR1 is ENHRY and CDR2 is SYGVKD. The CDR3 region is CAISPGQGTETQYF. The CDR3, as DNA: TGTGCCATCAGTCCGGGACAGGGAACGGAGACCCAGTACTTC.

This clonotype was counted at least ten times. The CDR3 is CSVGGAGANVLTF. The CDR3, as DNA: TGCAGCGTTGGAGGGGCTGGGGCCAACGTCCTGACTTTC. The J gene is TRBJ2-6, the V gene TRBV29-1; D tentatively fits TRBD1 or TRBD2 (5 bases each). This CDR3 is built from 13 residues. V was pared by 4 bases and J by 2 bases, with 6 bases between. Germline values: CDR1 SQVTM, CDR2 ANQGSEA.

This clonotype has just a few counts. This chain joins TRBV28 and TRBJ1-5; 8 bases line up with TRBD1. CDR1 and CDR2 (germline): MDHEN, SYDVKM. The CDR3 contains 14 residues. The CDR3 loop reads CAWQGARSNQPQHF. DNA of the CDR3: TGTGCGTGGCAGGGGGCGAGAAGCAATCAGCCCCAGCATTTT.

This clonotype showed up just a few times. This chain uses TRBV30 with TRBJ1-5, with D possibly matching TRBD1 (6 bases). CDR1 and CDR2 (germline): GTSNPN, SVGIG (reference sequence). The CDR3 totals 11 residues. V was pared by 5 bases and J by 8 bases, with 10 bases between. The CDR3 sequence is CAWGGKEPQHF. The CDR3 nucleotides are TGTGCCTGGGGGGGCAAGGAGCCCCAGCATTTT.

This CDR3 reads CASSPWTRGYGGYTF. In DNA form, the CDR3 reads TGTGCCAGCAGCCCCTGGACGAGGGGCTACGGTGGCTACACCTTC. V gene TRBV7-8 combines with J gene TRBJ1-2; perhaps TRBD1 as D (5 bases). Germline V gene sequence: CDR1 SGHVS, CDR2 FQNEAQ. The V end lost 5 bases, the J end lost 7 bases, and 20 bases lay between the germline ends. This CDR3 has 15 residues.

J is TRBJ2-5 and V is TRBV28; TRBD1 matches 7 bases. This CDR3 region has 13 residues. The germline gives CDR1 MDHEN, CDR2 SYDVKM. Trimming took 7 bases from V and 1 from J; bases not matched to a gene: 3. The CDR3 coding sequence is TGTGCCAGCAAGGCAGGGGGCCAAGAGACCCAGTACTTC. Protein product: CASKAGGQETQYF.

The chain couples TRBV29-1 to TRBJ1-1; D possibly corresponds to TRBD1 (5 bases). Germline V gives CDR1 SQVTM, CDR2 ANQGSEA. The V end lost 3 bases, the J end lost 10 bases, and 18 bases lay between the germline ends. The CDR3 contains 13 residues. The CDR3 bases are TGCAGCGTTGACGGGGGGGGGGTTTTAAGAGCTTTCTTT. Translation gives CSVDGGGVLRAFF.

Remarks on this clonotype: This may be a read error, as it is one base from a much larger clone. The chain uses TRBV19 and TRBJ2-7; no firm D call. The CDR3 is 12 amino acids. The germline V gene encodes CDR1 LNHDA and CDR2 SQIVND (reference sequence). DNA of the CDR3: TGTGCCAGTAGCAACTATCCCCCCGAGCAGTGCTTC. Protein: CASSNYPPEQCF. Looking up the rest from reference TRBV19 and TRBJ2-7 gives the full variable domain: DGGITQSPKYLFRKEGQNVTLSCEQNLNHDAMYWYRQDPGQGLRLIYYSQIVNDFQKGDIAEGYSVSREKKESFPLTVTSAQKNPTAFYLCASSNYPPEQCFGPGTRLTVT.

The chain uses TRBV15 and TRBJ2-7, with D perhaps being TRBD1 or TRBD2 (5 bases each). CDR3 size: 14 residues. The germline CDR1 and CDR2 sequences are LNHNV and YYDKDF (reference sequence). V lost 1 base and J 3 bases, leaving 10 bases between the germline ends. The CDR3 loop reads CATSRVGTNYEQYF. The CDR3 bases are TGTGCCACCAGCAGAGTCGGGACGAACTACGAGCAGTACTTC.